The clone carrying this T cell receptor (beta chain) was detected many times. Looked up from germline, CDR1 is DFQATT and CDR2 is SNEGSKA (reference sequence). V shed 2 bases and J 4 bases; nucleotides not matched to a gene: 6. The CDR3 is made up of 14 amino acids. TCRdb re-called the 5' RACE reads with MiXCR, one entry per CDR3 protein. The table includes about 42,000 distinct CDR3 sequences, roughly 21% detected once. Treg sorting used a CD4+CD25+CD127-/low gate. The source is a female donor with breast cancer. The chain links TRBV20-1 to TRBJ2-5; 8 bases fit TRBD2. Material: Tregs sorted from blood. The CDR3 DNA is TGCAGTGCTAGATTCGGGAGGGAGCTAGAGACCCAGTACTTC. Its protein product is CSARFGRELETQYF.